This T cell receptor beta chain came from a study of blood T cell repertoires in COVID-19. The wider study: Collection of acute and convalescent COVID-19 samples took place in the United States, Italy and Spain.

Trimming removed 7 bases at V and 8 bases at J, with 14 bases between. Germline V gene sequence: CDR1 LNHDA, CDR2 SQIVND (reference sequence). The CDR3 is 13 amino acids. As handled by the study authors: Nucleated cell number was recorded as an estimate derived from reference gene primer amplification. Using immunoSEQ multiplex PCR, the repertoire was profiled, and TCRdb retains in-frame clones only, with some absent. V and J calls and clone size are as listed in that table; D and trimming were resolved from the DNA. The table shows 150,000 to 200,000 clones, with 80% to 85% occurring only once. Sequencing used peripheral blood. The V gene is TRBV19, the J gene TRBJ1-4; D is perhaps TRBD1 (5 bases). This receptor was taken from a man younger than 35 with active or convalescent COVID-19. CDR3 residues: CASTPRVGEKLFF. The CDR3 DNA sequence: TGTGCCAGTACCCCCAGGGTAGGCGAAAAACTGTTTTTT. The complete variable domain, with remaining parts taken from reference TRBV19 and TRBJ1-4, reads DGGITQSPKYLFRKEGQNVTLSCEQNLNHDAMYWYRQDPGQGLRLIYYSQIVNDFQKGDIAEGYSVSREKKESFPLTVTSAQKNPTAFYLCASTPRVGEKLFFGSGTQLSVL.